The 32 T cell receptor beta chains reported below all come from one sample, sequenced in a study of preoperative IRX-2 immunotherapy in early breast cancer. As to treatment: preoperative locoregional IRX-2 cytokine immunotherapy. The data were produced by immunoSEQ multiplex PCR, yet TCRdb's version contains in-frame clones alone and is incomplete. The sample records 30,000 to 35,000 clones, 80% to 85% being singletons. The material sequenced was lymph node tissue, taken from a patient treated with IRX-2 immunotherapy. The source of these receptors is a human donor with breast cancer.

This clone has a single count. The V call is TRBV19, the J call TRBJ1-1; D is possibly TRBD1 (5 bases). V dropped 5 bases and J dropped 9 bases, with 10 bases sitting between them. The CDR3 runs 11 residues. Germline V gene sequence: CDR1 LNHDA, CDR2 SQIVND (reference sequence). The CDR3 spells CASSYGGKAFF. The CDR3 DNA reads TGTGCCAGTAGTTATGGGGGAAAAGCTTTCTTT. Based on the CDR3 plus reference TRBV19 and TRBJ1-1, the full variable domain is DGGITQSPKYLFRKEGQNVTLSCEQNLNHDAMYWYRQDPGQGLRLIYYSQIVNDFQKGDIAEGYSVSREKKESFPLTVTSAQKNPTAFYLCASSYGGKAFFGQGTRLTVV.

The rearrangement joins TRBV30 to TRBJ1-5; D uncertain. This CDR3 is built from 14 residues. Trimming cost V 3 bases and J 1 base, with 10 bases left between them. In germline, CDR1 is GTSNPN, CDR2 SVGIG (reference sequence). The CDR3 loop is CAWSDGLSNQPQHF. CDR3 sequence (DNA): TGTGCCTGGAGCGACGGATTAAGCAATCAGCCCCAGCATTTT.

The chain couples TRBV19 to TRBJ2-1; TRBD2 might be the D (6 bases). CDR1 and CDR2 (germline): LNHDA, SQIVND (reference sequence). The CDR3 spans 15 residues. V was shortened by 1 base and J by 3 bases, with 10 bases between the two germline ends. The CDR3 nucleotides are TGTGCCAGTAGTATAGTAGGCGGGGACTACAATGAGCAGTTCTTC. It yields the protein CASSIVGGDYNEQFF.

V is TRBV18 and J is TRBJ2-7; 8 bases align to TRBD1. The V gene end was trimmed by 3 bases and the J gene end by 6 bases; junction bases not matched to a gene: 7. The CDR3 spans 14 residues. Germline lookup yields CDR1 KGHSH and CDR2 LQKENI. For the CDR3, the DNA is TGTGCCAGCTCACCCCAGGGGGCAGGAGTCGAGCAGTACTTC. As protein: CASSPQGAGVEQYF.

The V and J genes are TRBV5-1 and TRBJ1-2; TRBD1 might be the D (5 bases). The CDR3 totals 14 residues. The V gene lost 4 bases and the J gene lost 8 bases, with 18 bases spanning the gap. Germline V lookup: CDR1 SGHRS, CDR2 YFSETQ. CDR3 sequence: CASSPPTEGGGYTF. The CDR3 DNA sequence: TGCGCCAGCAGCCCGCCGACAGAGGGAGGCGGCTACACCTTC.

This clone was recorded once. The V and J genes are TRBV6-8 and TRBJ2-7; 8 bases match TRBD2. The CDR3 extends over 19 amino acids. Germline trimming cut 6 bases from V and 4 bases from J; bases unmatched to any gene: 23. CDR1 and CDR2 from the germline V gene are MNHGY and SAAAGT. CDR3 coding DNA: TGTGCCAGCAGCCGCCAGAGCCGGGGTAGCGGGGAGGTACCATACGAGCAGTACTTC. This encodes CASSRQSRGSGEVPYEQYF.

This chain links TRBV30 with TRBJ1-2; tentative D call: TRBD1 (5 bases). The CDR3 length is 11 residues. Per the germline V gene, CDR1 is GTSNPN and CDR2 is SVGIG (reference sequence). V was pared by 8 bases and J by 7 bases, with 14 bases between. The CDR3, as DNA: TGTGCCGGGTCCCCAGGGAGTGGCTACACCTTC. The encoded protein is CAGSPGSGYTF.

The chain has TRBV28 and TRBJ2-2; D ambiguous. V lost 2 bases to trimming and J lost 4 bases, with 14 bases between them. The CDR3 is made up of 16 amino acids. Germline V CDR1 and CDR2: MDHEN, SYDVKM. The CDR3 nucleotides are TGTGCCAGCAGTTTACTCACACGAATACCCACCGGGGAGCTGTTTTTT. Protein sequence: CASSLLTRIPTGELFF.

The rearrangement links TRBV19 to TRBJ2-3, with D uncertain. The CDR3 covers 15 residues. Germline CDR1 reads LNHDA; CDR2 reads SQIVND (reference sequence). Trimming cost V 7 bases and J 0 bases, with 14 bases left between them. The CDR3 DNA is TGTGCCAGTAATATTAACAATTGGAGCACAGATACGCAGTATTTT. Translated, it gives CASNINNWSTDTQYF.

V gene TRBV6-8 combines with J gene TRBJ2-1, with D unclear. Looked up from germline, CDR1 is MNHGY and CDR2 is SAAAGT. The CDR3 has 14 residues. Trimming took 6 bases from V and 2 from J, leaving 11 bases between them. The CDR3 is CASSLPGAYNEQFF. CDR3 sequence (DNA): TGTGCCAGCAGCCTTCCAGGCGCCTACAATGAGCAGTTCTTC.

The genes are TRBV29-1 and TRBJ2-3, with 10 bases that match TRBD2. Germline V lookup: CDR1 SQVTM, CDR2 ANQGSEA. The CDR3 is 16 residues long. Trimming cost V 1 base and J 4 bases; bases outside gene matches: 8. The CDR3 protein is CSVEAGTSVPPDTQYF. CDR3 DNA sequence: TGCAGCGTTGAAGCCGGGACTAGCGTTCCACCAGATACGCAGTATTTT.

The V call is TRBV29-1, the J call TRBJ2-5; 7 bases align to TRBD2. The CDR3 length is 16 residues. V lost 6 bases, J lost 4 bases, and 17 bases stayed unmatched. CDR1 and CDR2 from the germline V gene are SQVTM and ANQGSEA. CDR3 nucleotide sequence: TGCAGCGTCGAGCCACTATGGCGGGAGAAGCGAGAGACCCAGTACTTC. Translating gives CSVEPLWREKRETQYF.

The chain uses TRBV23-1 and TRBJ2-5; 7 bases are shared with TRBD1. TRBV23-1 is annotated as an ORF whose role is uncertain. This CDR3 has 14 amino acids. V was pared by 6 bases and J by 5 bases, with 9 bases of the junction left unmatched. This CDR3 is CASSPRGRWETQYF. CDR3 sequence (DNA): TGCGCCAGCAGCCCGAGGGGGCGATGGGAGACCCAGTACTTC.

The V gene is TRBV28, the J gene TRBJ1-5, with D maybe TRBD1 (5 bases). Germline lookup yields CDR1 MDHEN and CDR2 SYDVKM. This CDR3 is built from 12 residues. Trimming took off 7 bases at V and 7 bases at J, with 11 bases between the two ends. The CDR3 region has the DNA TGTGCCAGCAAGCAGGGTAACCAGCCCCAGCATTTT. This codes for CASKQGNQPQHF.

The chain couples TRBV6-8 to TRBJ2-1, with D tentatively TRBD1 (7 bases). V was pared by 9 bases and J by 6 bases, with 18 bases between. The CDR3 contains 14 residues. From germline, CDR1 is MNHGY and CDR2 SAAAGT. The CDR3 DNA is TGTGCCAGGGGGGGACAGAGGATCCCCAATGAGCAGTTCTTC. Its protein is CARGGQRIPNEQFF.

V gene TRBV19 combines with J gene TRBJ1-2; D gene uncertain. Deletions cut 5 bases from V and 7 bases from J, with 14 bases between. There are 13 residues in the CDR3. Germline V gives CDR1 LNHDA, CDR2 SQIVND (reference sequence). CDR3 sequence (DNA): TGTGCCAGTAGTTCCATTGGGTGGAGTGGCTACACCTTC. Its protein product is CASSSIGWSGYTF.

This sequence joins TRBV30 and TRBJ2-1; D remains unclear. The germline V and J ends were trimmed by 2 bases and 5 bases, with 4 bases remaining between them. Germline CDR1 GTSNPN, CDR2 SVGIG (reference sequence). This CDR3 region has 11 residues. This CDR3 is CAWSHNNEQFF. The DNA for the CDR3 is TGTGCCTGGAGTCATAACAATGAGCAGTTCTTC.

V usage is TRBV6-7 and J usage is TRBJ1-2; 7 positions match TRBD1. TRBV6-7 counts as an open reading frame of uncertain function. Germline trimming cut 4 bases from V and 8 bases from J; bases unmatched to any gene: 10. This CDR3 has 14 residues. CDR3 nucleotides: TGTGCCAGCAGTTTGGGAGACAGGGTTCGCGGCTACACCTTC. Its translation: CASSLGDRVRGYTF.

The chain employs TRBV19 and TRBJ2-7, with D hard to call. This CDR3 region has 13 residues. In germline, CDR1 is LNHDA, CDR2 SQIVND (reference sequence). The V and J ends lost 0 bases and 2 bases respectively, with 5 bases between them. Here the CDR3 reads CASSIDAPYEQYF. CDR3 DNA: TGTGCCAGTAGTATAGATGCCCCCTACGAGCAGTACTTC.

The chain carries TRBV28 and TRBJ2-5; 13 nucleotides align to TRBD2. The CDR3 runs to 15 residues. Germline CDR1 reads MDHEN; CDR2 reads SYDVKM. V lost 5 bases to trimming and J lost 5 bases; unmatched junction nucleotides: 5. CDR3 sequence reads: CASSRTSGGEETQYF. CDR3 coding DNA: TGTGCCAGCAGTAGAACTAGCGGGGGGGAGGAGACCCAGTACTTC. The variable domain in full, with the rest retrieved from reference TRBV28 and TRBJ2-5, is DVKVTQSSRYLVKRTGEKVFLECVQDMDHENMFWYRQDPGLGLRLIYFSYDVKMKEKGDIPEGYSVSREKKERFSLILESASTNQTSMYLCASSRTSGGEETQYFGPGTRLLVL.

The chain carries TRBV23-1 and TRBJ2-5; D unresolved. TRBV23-1 is an ORF, with its function uncertain. The V and J ends lost 5 bases and 1 base respectively, with 8 bases between them. The CDR3 is made up of 13 amino acids. The CDR3 loop is CASSAVPQETQYF. CDR3 coding DNA: TGCGCCAGCAGTGCAGTCCCCCAAGAGACCCAGTACTTC.

This clone has a single count. The J gene is TRBJ2-3, the V gene TRBV15, with 8 bases matching TRBD1. Germline assignment: CDR1 LNHNV and CDR2 YYDKDF (reference sequence). This CDR3 has 17 amino acids. With V trimmed by 3 bases and J by 6 bases, 14 bases remained unmatched. The CDR3, as DNA: TGTGCCACCAGCAGGGATAAACAGGGGGGAGGTATTGATACGCAGTATTTT. Its protein is CATSRDKQGGGIDTQYF. Together with reference TRBV15 and TRBJ2-3, the CDR3 gives the full variable domain: DAMVIQNPRYQVTQFGKPVTLSCSQTLNHNVMYWYQQKSSQAPKLLFHYYDKDFNNEADTPDNFQSRRPNTSFCFLDIRSPGLGDTAMYLCATSRDKQGGGIDTQYFGPGTRLTVL.

The chain links TRBV30 to TRBJ2-7; perhaps D is TRBD1 or TRBD2 (5 bases each). V lost 1 base to trimming and J lost 0 bases, with 10 bases between them. The CDR3 is made up of 14 amino acids. CDR1 and CDR2 (germline): GTSNPN, SVGIG (reference sequence). The CDR3 spells CAWSAGALSYEQYF. CDR3 coding DNA: TGTGCCTGGAGTGCCGGGGCCCTCTCCTACGAGCAGTACTTC. Together with reference TRBV30 and TRBJ2-7, the CDR3 gives the full variable domain: SQTIHQWPATLVQPVGSPLSLECTVEGTSNPNLYWYRQAAGRGLQLLFYSVGIGQISSEVPQNLSASRPQDRQFILSSKKLLLSDSGFYLCAWSAGALSYEQYFGPGTRLTVT.

The CDR3 protein is CASSYPHAGNTIYF. The DNA for the CDR3 is TGTGCCAGCAGCTATCCACACGCCGGAAACACCATATATTTT. This chain joins TRBV7-6 and TRBJ1-3; D is unclear. Trimming stripped 4 bases from V and 4 bases from J, with 11 bases between. The CDR3 consists of 14 residues. Germline V CDR1 and CDR2: SGHVS, FNYEAQ.

In this sample, this clone turned up once. The V and J genes are TRBV1 and TRBJ1-4. TRBV1 is described as a pseudogene. The CDR3 totals 22 residues. The CDR3 is CASSQDLPGRTPFRATNEKLFF. The CDR3 DNA is TGCGCCAGCAGCCAAGATCTTCCCGGGCGAACGCCGTTTCGTGCAACTAATGAAAAACTGTTTTTT.

The chain couples TRBV6-1 to TRBJ2-5, with D uncertain. The CDR3 spans 12 residues. The ends were cut back, 1 base at V and 4 bases at J, with 4 bases in the middle. The germline CDR1 and CDR2 sequences are MNHNS and SASEGT. CDR3 residues: CASSEEGETQYF. The CDR3 region has the DNA TGTGCCAGCAGTGAAGAGGGAGAGACCCAGTACTTC.

The J gene is TRBJ1-4, the V gene TRBV19; possible D gene TRBD1, 5 bases. CDR1 is LNHDA, CDR2 SQIVND, per germline (reference sequence). The CDR3 is made up of 14 amino acids. V shed 5 bases and J shed 0 bases, with 7 bases lying between them. The CDR3 coding sequence is TGTGCCAGTAGTGGGGCGGCAACTAATGAAAAACTGTTTTTT. Translation gives CASSGAATNEKLFF.

The gene calls are TRBV11-3 and TRBJ1-1; 8 bases line up with TRBD1. The V segment lost 7 bases and the J segment 4 bases; nucleotides outside the gene matches: 8. The CDR3 contains 14 residues. Germline-derived CDR1 and CDR2 are SGHNT and YENEEA. The DNA of the CDR3 is TGTGCCAGCAATGCCGGGACAGGCGTCACTGAAGCTTTCTTT. It is translated as CASNAGTGVTEAFF.

This chain links TRBV7-8 with TRBJ2-5; TRBD1 agrees at 9 bases. J gave up 7 bases and V 1 base, and 4 bases lay outside the gene matches. CDR3 length: 14 amino acids. Germline CDR1 is SGHVS and CDR2 is FQNEAQ. The CDR3 reads CASSLGQGVGTQYF. In DNA form, the CDR3 reads TGTGCCAGCAGCTTAGGACAGGGGGTCGGGACCCAGTACTTC.

DNA of the CDR3: TGTGCCAGCAGTTTCTCGGGGCGGGAGAACACCGGGGAGCTGTTTTTT. This encodes CASSFSGRENTGELFF. This chain uses TRBV28 with TRBJ2-2, with D possibly being TRBD2 (6 bases). Germline lookup yields CDR1 MDHEN and CDR2 SYDVKM. Trimming took 3 bases from V and 1 from J, leaving 12 bases between them. This CDR3 comprises 16 residues.

The V and J genes are TRBV11-3 and TRBJ2-1; tentative D call: TRBD1 (5 bases). The V gene lost 5 bases and the J gene lost 4 bases, with 15 bases spanning the gap. CDR3 size: 15 residues. The V gene's germline CDR1 is SGHNT and CDR2 YENEEA. CDR3 nucleotides: TGTGCCAGCAGCGAGATGGCAGGGAAATACAATGAGCAGTTCTTC. It specifies CASSEMAGKYNEQFF.

The genes are TRBV19 and TRBJ1-5, with 7 bases that match TRBD1. The CDR3 sequence is 14 residues long. V lost 6 bases and J lost 2; bases outside the gene matches: 4. In germline, CDR1 is LNHDA, CDR2 SQIVND (reference sequence). In nucleotides, the CDR3 is TGTGCCAGTAGCGGACAGGCGGGCAATCAGCCCCAGCATTTT. This gives the protein CASSGQAGNQPQHF.